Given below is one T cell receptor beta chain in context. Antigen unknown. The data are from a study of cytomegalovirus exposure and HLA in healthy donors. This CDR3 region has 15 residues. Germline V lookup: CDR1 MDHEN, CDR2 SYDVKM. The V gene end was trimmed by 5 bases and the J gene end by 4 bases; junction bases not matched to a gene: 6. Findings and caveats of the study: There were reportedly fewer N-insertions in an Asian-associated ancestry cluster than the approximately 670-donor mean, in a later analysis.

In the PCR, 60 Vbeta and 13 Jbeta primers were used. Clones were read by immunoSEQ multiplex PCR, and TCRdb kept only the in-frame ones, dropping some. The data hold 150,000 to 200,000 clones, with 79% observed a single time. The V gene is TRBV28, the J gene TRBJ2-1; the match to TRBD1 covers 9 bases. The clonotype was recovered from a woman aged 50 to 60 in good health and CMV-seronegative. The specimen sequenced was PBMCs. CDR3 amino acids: CASSKSGTGYNEQFF. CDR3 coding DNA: TGTGCCAGCAGTAAGTCCGGGACAGGGTACAATGAGCAGTTCTTC.